This T cell receptor beta chain was sequenced during a study of T-cell reconstitution after alpha-beta-depleted transplantation in children. Unique molecular identifiers featured in how the TCRbeta library was prepared. TCRdb reprocessed the PCR reads with MiXCR, giving one entry per CDR3 protein. The table has more than 75,000 distinct CDR3 sequences, around 22% seen once. The ends were cut back, 8 bases at V and 6 bases at J, with 10 bases in the middle. Germline CDR1 and CDR2: MNHEY and SVGEGT. CDR3 size: 12 residues. V usage is TRBV6-2 or TRBV6-3 and J usage is TRBJ2-2; D gene unclear. Sequences were derived from PBMCs, sampled before TCRalphabeta/CD19-depleted stem cell transplant. The sequence derives from a boy between 2 and 10 years old with acute lymphoblastic leukemia, due to receive a stem cell transplant. CDR3 coding DNA: TGTGCCAGCGGAACCTCTCCCGGGGAGCTGTTTTTT. This translates into CASGTSPGELFF.